This T cell receptor (beta chain) came from a study of beta chain features in type 1 diabetes. Study-level findings and limits: All four CD4+ subsets from Type 1 diabetes patients carried moderately but significantly shorter TCRB CDR3s.

TCRB transcripts that were expressed got sequenced, as all of the isolated RNA had been reverse transcribed. Only in-frame clones appear in the TCRdb table, and some are missing; sequencing was by immunoSEQ multiplex PCR. The repertoire holds 150,000 or so clones, almost 65% seen once, with 0.08% to 0.1% in the top ten. The V gene's germline CDR1 is SGHRS and CDR2 YFSETQ. The germline V and J ends were trimmed by 7 bases and 9 bases, with 14 bases remaining between them. The CDR3 consists of 12 residues. Purity exceeding 98% was reached by all sorted populations. A remark on this clone: Antigen: not known.

The sequencing input was naive CD4+ T cells from blood. This sequence was found in a man between 25 and 39 years old with type 1 diabetes. The chain carries TRBV5-1 and TRBJ2-1; weak D call: TRBD1 (6 bases). The CDR3 sequence is CASRDTPSEQFF. As DNA, the CDR3 is TGCGCCAGCCGGGACACTCCAAGTGAGCAGTTCTTC. Combining the CDR3 with reference TRBV5-1 and TRBJ2-1 gives the whole variable domain KAGVTQTPRYLIKTRGQQVTLSCSPISGHRSVSWYQQTPGQGLQFLFEYFSETQRNKGNFPGRFSGRQFSNSRSEMNVSTLELGDSALYLCASRDTPSEQFFGPGTRLTVL.